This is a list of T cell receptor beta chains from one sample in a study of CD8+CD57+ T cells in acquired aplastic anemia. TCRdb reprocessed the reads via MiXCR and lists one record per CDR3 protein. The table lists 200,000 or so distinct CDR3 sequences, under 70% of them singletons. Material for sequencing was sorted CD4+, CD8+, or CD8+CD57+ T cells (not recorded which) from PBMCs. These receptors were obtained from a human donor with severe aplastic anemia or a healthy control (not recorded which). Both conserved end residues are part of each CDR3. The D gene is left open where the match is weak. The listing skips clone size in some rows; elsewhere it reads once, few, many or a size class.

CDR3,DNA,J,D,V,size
CASSVVGGSTDTQYF,TGTGCCAGCAGCGTAGTTGGGGGGAGCACAGATACGCAGTATTTT,TRBJ2-3,NA,TRBV9,NA
CSARVSTDTQYF,TGCAGTGCTAGAGTTAGCACAGATACGCAGTATTTT,TRBJ2-3,NA,TRBV20-1,NA
CASSFGEPYEQYF,TGTGCCAGCAGCTTTGGGGAACCCTACGAGCAGTACTTC,TRBJ2-7,NA,TRBV7-9,once
CASSSRGRPYEQYF,TGTGCCAGCAGCAGCCGGGGCCGGCCCTACGAGCAGTACTTC,TRBJ2-7,NA,TRBV2,NA
CASSLELKETQYF,TGTGCCAGCAGCTTAGAGCTTAAAGAGACCCAGTACTTC,TRBJ2-5,NA,TRBV7-9,few
CASSINDSPLHF,TGTGCCAGCAGCATAAACGATTCACCCCTCCACTTT,TRBJ1-6,NA,TRBV7-6,NA
CASSIGRLNQPQHF,TGTGCCAGTAGTATAGGCAGGCTGAATCAGCCCCAGCATTTT,TRBJ1-5,NA,TRBV19,NA
CASSPTGAQSYNEQFF,TGTGCCAGCAGTCCAACAGGGGCGCAGTCCTACAATGAGCAGTTCTTC,TRBJ2-1,TRBD1,TRBV5-6,NA
CASSLMGGWVDEQYF,TGCGCCAGCAGCTTGATGGGGGGCTGGGTCGACGAGCAGTACTTC,TRBJ2-7,NA,TRBV5-1,NA
CASSVEVTDTQYF,TGTGCCAGCAGTGTTGAGGTCACAGATACGCAGTATTTT,TRBJ2-3,NA,TRBV2,NA
CASSEVAGGETQYF,TGTGCCAGCAGCGAAGTAGCGGGAGGGGAGACCCAGTACTTC,TRBJ2-5,TRBD2,TRBV7-2,NA
CAISAVIGATRDTQYF,TGTGCCATCAGTGCGGTGATCGGCGCTACGAGGGATACGCAGTATTTT,TRBJ2-3,NA,TRBV10-3,few
CASRIDRGRGDTQYF,TGTGCCAGCAGGATCGACAGGGGGCGCGGTGATACGCAGTATTTT,TRBJ2-3,TRBD1,TRBV7-8,NA
CASSPTSGQGISPLHF,TGTGCCAGCTCACCAACGTCGGGACAGGGTATTTCACCCCTCCACTTT,TRBJ1-6,TRBD1,TRBV14,NA
CSVQGSGNSPLHF,TGCAGCGTGCAGGGATCGGGAAATTCACCCCTCCACTTT,TRBJ1-6,NA,TRBV29-1,NA
CASSGSGGGGETQYF,TGCGCCAGCAGCGGAAGCGGGGGAGGCGGGGAGACCCAGTACTTC,TRBJ2-5,TRBD2,TRBV5-1,many
CSANPSTVNSPLHF,TGCAGTGCTAACCCCTCGACAGTTAATTCACCCCTCCACTTT,TRBJ1-6,NA,TRBV20-1,NA
CASSPAEGEQYF,TGTGCCAGCAGCCCTGCCGAGGGCGAGCAGTACTTC,TRBJ2-7,NA,TRBV7-9,NA
CASSEVGGGGYTF,TGTGCCAGCAGTGAAGTAGGGGGCGGAGGCTACACCTTC,TRBJ1-2,TRBD1,TRBV2,NA
CASSGSFSGEGFLETQYF,TGTGCCAGCAGTGGGTCATTTAGCGGGGAGGGCTTTTTGGAGACCCAGTACTTC,TRBJ2-5,TRBD2,TRBV2,many
CASGEQGNTEAFF,TGTGCCAGCGGGGAACAGGGCAACACTGAAGCTTTCTTT,TRBJ1-1,NA,TRBV2,few
CASSHGTSYYNEQFF,TGTGCCAGCAGCCACGGGACTAGTTACTACAATGAGCAGTTCTTC,TRBJ2-1,TRBD2,TRBV13,many
CASSTGQYQETQYF,TGTGCCAGCAGCACTGGACAGTACCAAGAGACCCAGTACTTC,TRBJ2-5,NA,TRBV7-9,few
CAIRPGQGLETQYF,TGTGCCATCAGGCCGGGACAGGGGTTGGAGACCCAGTACTTC,TRBJ2-5,TRBD1,TRBV10-3,NA
CASSPNSGPGSYEQYF,TGTGCCAGCAGCCCCAATAGCGGGCCAGGCTCCTACGAGCAGTACTTC,TRBJ2-7,TRBD2,TRBV5-4,NA
CASSLAGKAGGTVYEQYF,TGTGCCAGCAGCTTAGCTGGGAAGGCAGGGGGCACCGTCTACGAGCAGTACTTC,TRBJ2-7,TRBD1,TRBV7-6,many
CASSFATGATPLHF,TGTGCCAGCAGTTTCGCGACAGGGGCGACACCCCTCCACTTT,TRBJ1-6,TRBD1,TRBV7-9,NA
CASSLARDEKLFF,TGCGCCAGCAGCTTGGCCAGGGATGAAAAACTGTTTTTT,TRBJ1-4,NA,TRBV5-1,NA